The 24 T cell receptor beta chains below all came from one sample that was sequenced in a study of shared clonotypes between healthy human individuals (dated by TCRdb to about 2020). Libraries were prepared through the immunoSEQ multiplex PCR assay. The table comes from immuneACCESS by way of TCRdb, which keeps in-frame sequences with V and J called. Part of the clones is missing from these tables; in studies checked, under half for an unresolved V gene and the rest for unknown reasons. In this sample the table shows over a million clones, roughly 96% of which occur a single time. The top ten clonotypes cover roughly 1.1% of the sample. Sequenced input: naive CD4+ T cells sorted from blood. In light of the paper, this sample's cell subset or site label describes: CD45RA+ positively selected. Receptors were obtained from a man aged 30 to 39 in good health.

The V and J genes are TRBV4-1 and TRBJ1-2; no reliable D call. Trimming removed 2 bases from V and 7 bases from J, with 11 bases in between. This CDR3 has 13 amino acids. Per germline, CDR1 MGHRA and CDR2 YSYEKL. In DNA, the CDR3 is TGCGCCAGCAGCCAACTCGTATGGATTGGCTACACCTTC. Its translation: CASSQLVWIGYTF.

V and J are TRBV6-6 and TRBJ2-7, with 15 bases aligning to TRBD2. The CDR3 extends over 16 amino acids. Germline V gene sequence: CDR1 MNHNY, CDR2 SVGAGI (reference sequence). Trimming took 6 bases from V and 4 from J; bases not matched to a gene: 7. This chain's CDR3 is CASSSGLAGGRYEQYF. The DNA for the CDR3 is TGTGCCAGCAGCTCCGGACTAGCGGGAGGGCGGTACGAGCAGTACTTC.

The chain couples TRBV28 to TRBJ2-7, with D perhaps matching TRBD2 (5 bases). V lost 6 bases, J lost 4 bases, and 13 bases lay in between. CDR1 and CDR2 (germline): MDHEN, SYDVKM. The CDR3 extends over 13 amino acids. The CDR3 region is CASRQTGRYEQYF. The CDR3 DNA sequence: TGTGCCAGCAGGCAAACGGGGAGATACGAGCAGTACTTC.

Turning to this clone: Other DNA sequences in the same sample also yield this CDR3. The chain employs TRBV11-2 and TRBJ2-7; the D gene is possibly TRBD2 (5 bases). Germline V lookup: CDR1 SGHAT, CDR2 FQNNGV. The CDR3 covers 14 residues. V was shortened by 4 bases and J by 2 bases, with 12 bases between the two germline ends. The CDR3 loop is CASSSSSGAYEQYF. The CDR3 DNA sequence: TGTGCCAGCAGCTCAAGCTCCGGGGCCTACGAGCAGTACTTC.

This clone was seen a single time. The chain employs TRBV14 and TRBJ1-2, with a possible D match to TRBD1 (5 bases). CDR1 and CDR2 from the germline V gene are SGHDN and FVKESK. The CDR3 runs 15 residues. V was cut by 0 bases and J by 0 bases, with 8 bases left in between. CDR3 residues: CASSQDGTSNYGYTF. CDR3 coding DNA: TGTGCCAGCAGCCAAGATGGGACCTCTAACTATGGCTACACCTTC. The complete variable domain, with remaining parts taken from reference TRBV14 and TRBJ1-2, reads EAGVTQFPSHSVIEKGQTVTLRCDPISGHDNLYWYRRVMGKEIKFLLHFVKESKQDESGMPNNRFLAERTGGTYSTLKVQPAELEDSGVYFCASSQDGTSNYGYTFGSGTRLTVV.

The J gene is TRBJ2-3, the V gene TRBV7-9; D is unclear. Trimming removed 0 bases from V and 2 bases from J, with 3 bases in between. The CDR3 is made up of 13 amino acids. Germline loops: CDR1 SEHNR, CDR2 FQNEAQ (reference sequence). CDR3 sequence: CASSLAITDTQYF. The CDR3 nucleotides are TGTGCCAGCAGCTTAGCGATCACAGATACGCAGTATTTT.

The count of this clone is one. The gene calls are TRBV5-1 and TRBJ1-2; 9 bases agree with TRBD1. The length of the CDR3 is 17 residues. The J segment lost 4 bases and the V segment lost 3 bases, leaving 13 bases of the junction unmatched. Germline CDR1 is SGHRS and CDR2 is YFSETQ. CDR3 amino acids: CASSSRDREGGSYGYTF. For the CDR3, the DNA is TGCGCCAGCAGCTCACGGGACAGGGAAGGAGGGAGCTATGGCTACACCTTC.

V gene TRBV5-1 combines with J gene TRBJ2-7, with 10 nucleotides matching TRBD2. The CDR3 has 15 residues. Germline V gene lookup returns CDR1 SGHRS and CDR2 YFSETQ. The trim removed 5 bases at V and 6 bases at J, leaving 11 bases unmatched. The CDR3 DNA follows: TGCGCCAGCAGGATCTTAGCGGGAGGTTCGGGCGAGCAGTACTTC. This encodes CASRILAGGSGEQYF. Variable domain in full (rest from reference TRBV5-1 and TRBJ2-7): KAGVTQTPRYLIKTRGQQVTLSCSPISGHRSVSWYQQTPGQGLQFLFEYFSETQRNKGNFPGRFSGRQFSNSRSEMNVSTLELGDSALYLCASRILAGGSGEQYFGPGTRLTVT.

The CDR3 spells CSAAGGPYF. CDR3 coding DNA: TGCAGTGCTGCGGGGGGTCCGTACTTC. The gene calls are TRBV20-1 and TRBJ2-7; 8 nucleotides agree with TRBD2. CDR1 is DFQATT, CDR2 SNEGSKA, per germline (reference sequence). The junction had 3 bases not matched to a gene; V was cut back by 5 bases and J by 12 bases. The CDR3 spans 9 residues.

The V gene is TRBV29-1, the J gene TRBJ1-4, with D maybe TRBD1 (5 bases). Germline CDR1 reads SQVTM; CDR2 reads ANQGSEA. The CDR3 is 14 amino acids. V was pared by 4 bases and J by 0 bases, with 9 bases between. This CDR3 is CSVAGTATNEKLFF. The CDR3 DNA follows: TGCAGCGTTGCCGGGACTGCAACTAATGAAAAACTGTTTTTT.

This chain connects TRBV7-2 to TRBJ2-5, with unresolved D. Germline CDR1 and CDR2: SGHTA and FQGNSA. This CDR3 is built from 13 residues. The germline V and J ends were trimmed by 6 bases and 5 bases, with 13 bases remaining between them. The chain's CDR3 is CASSFQVWETQYF. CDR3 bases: TGTGCCAGCAGTTTTCAGGTTTGGGAGACCCAGTACTTC.

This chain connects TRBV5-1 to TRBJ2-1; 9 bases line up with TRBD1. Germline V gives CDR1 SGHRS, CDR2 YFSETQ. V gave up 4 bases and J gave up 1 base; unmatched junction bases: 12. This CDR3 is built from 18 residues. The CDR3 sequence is CASSIRDRVFVSYNEQFF. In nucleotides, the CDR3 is TGCGCCAGCAGCATCCGGGACAGGGTTTTCGTGTCCTACAATGAGCAGTTCTTC.

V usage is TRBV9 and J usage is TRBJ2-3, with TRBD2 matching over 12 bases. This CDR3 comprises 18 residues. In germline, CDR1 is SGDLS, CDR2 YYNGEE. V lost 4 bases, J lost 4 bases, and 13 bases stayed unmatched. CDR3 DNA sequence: TGTGCCAGCAGCCAAGTTCCTAGCGGGAGGGCCATCGCAGATACGCAGTATTTT. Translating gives CASSQVPSGRAIADTQYF.

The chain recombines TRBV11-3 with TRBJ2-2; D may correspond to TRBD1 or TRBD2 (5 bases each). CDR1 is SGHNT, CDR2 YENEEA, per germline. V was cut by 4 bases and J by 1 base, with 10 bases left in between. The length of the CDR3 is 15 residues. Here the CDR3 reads CASSWDGRNTGELFF. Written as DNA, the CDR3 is TGTGCCAGCAGCTGGGACGGAAGGAACACCGGGGAGCTGTTTTTT.

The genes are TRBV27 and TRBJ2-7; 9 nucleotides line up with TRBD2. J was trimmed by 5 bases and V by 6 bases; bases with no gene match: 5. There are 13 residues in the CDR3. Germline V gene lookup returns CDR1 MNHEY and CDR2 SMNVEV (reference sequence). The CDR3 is CASSWREGDEQYF. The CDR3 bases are TGTGCCAGCAGCTGGCGGGAGGGAGACGAGCAGTACTTC.

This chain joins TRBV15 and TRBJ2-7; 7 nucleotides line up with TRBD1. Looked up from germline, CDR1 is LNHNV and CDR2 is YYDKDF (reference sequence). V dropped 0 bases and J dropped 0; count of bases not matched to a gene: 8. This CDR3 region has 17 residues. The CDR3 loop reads CATSRDRFQGVSYEQYF. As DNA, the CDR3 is TGTGCCACCAGCAGAGATCGATTTCAGGGGGTCTCCTACGAGCAGTACTTC.

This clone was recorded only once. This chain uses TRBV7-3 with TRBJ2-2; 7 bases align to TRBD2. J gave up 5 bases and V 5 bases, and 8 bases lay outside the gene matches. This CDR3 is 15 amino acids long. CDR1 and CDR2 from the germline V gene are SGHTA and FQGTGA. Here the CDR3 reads CASSLGLAATGELFF. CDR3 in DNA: TGTGCCAGCAGCCTTGGGCTAGCGGCTACCGGGGAGCTGTTTTTT.

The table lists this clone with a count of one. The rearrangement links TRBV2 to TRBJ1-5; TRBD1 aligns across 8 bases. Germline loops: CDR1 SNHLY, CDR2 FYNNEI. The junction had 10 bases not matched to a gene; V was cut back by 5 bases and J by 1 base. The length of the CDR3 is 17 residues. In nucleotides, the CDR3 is TGTGCCAGCAGTTTTTCACCCGGGACAGGAAGCAATCAGCCCCAGCATTTT. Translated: CASSFSPGTGSNQPQHF.

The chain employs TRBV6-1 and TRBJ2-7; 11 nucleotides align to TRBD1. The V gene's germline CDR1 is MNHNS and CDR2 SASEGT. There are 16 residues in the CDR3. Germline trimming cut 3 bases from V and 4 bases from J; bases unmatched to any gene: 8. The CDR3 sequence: CASSDPAGTGGYEQYF. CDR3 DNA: TGTGCCAGCAGTGACCCCGCCGGGACAGGGGGATACGAGCAGTACTTC.

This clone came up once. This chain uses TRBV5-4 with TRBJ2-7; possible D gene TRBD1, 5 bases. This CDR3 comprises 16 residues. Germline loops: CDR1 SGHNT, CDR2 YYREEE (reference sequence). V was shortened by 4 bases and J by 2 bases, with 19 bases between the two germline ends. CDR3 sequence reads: CASSQGGSGLPYEQYF. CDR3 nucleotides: TGTGCCAGCAGCCAGGGTGGTTCAGGGCTGCCCTACGAGCAGTACTTC.

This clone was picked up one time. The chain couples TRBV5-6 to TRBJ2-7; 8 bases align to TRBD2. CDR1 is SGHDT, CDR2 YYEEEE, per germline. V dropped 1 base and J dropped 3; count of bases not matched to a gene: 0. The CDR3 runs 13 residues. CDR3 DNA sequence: TGTGCCAGCAGCTTGCTAGCGGGCTACGAGCAGTACTTC. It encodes CASSLLAGYEQYF.

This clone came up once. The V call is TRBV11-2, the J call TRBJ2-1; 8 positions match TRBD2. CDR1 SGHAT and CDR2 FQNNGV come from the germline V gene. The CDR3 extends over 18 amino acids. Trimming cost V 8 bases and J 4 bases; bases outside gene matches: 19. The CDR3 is CASSTPTGGPASYNEQFF. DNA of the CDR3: TGTGCCAGCTCTACCCCGACGGGAGGGCCGGCGTCGTACAATGAGCAGTTCTTC.

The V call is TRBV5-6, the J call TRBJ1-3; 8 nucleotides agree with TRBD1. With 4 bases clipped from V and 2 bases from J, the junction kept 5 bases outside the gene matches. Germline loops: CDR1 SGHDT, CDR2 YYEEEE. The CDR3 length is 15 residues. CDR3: CASSADRDTGNTIYF. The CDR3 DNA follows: TGTGCCAGCAGCGCGGACAGGGATACTGGAAACACCATATATTTT.

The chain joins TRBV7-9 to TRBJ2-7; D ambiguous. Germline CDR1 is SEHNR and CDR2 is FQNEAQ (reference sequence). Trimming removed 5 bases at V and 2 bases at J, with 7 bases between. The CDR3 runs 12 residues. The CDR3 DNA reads TGTGCCAGCAGCCCCGAGGCCTACGAGCAGTACTTC. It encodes CASSPEAYEQYF.